This T cell receptor beta chain was recovered during a study of cytomegalovirus exposure and HLA in healthy donors. Study-level results: Cytomegalovirus status, reportedly, was diagnosed with high specificity and sensitivity by the classifier. In an earlier analysis, productive rearrangement rates for most beta V segments clustered near 87% or 30%.

With respect to this clone: The antigen is undetermined.

PCR primers comprised 60 Vbeta and 13 Jbeta primers. The data were produced by immunoSEQ multiplex PCR, yet TCRdb's version contains in-frame clones alone and is incomplete. This table holds about 150,000 clones, approximately 68% found once. The origin of this receptor is a man aged 35-49 years in good health and CMV-seronegative. Sequencing used PBMCs.

The CDR3 DNA reads as TGTGCCAGCAGTTTGGGTCTAGCGGACTACGAGCAGTACTTC. Protein: CASSLGLADYEQYF. The chain recombines TRBV28 with TRBJ2-7; 7 nucleotides line up with TRBD2. Trimming took 3 bases from V and 3 from J; bases not matched to a gene: 5. The germline gives CDR1 MDHEN, CDR2 SYDVKM. The CDR3 runs 14 residues. Looking up the rest from reference TRBV28 and TRBJ2-7 gives the full variable domain: DVKVTQSSRYLVKRTGEKVFLECVQDMDHENMFWYRQDPGLGLRLIYFSYDVKMKEKGDIPEGYSVSREKKERFSLILESASTNQTSMYLCASSLGLADYEQYFGPGTRLTVT.